This T cell receptor beta chain derives from a study of T-cell memory formation after mild COVID-19. Study-wide findings and caveats: In pre-infection memory, a portion of responding clones appeared, which suggested that cross-reactive memory joined. For contracting clones, CD4+ ones sat mainly in CM and EM, CD8+ in EMRA.

This clonotype was detected only once. Its antigen is unidentified. Trimming shortened V by 1 base and J by 5 bases, and 7 bases separated the two germline ends. The CDR3 length is 13 residues. Looked up from germline, CDR1 is SGHRS and CDR2 is YFSETQ. Barcoded TCR alpha and TCR beta cDNA libraries with UMIs came from 5'RACE using constant-segment primers. MiXCR, run by TCRdb on the 5' RACE reads, gives a single entry per CDR3 protein. The repertoire holds under 450,000 distinct CDR3 sequences, roughly an eighth seen once, with around 22% in the top ten. The sequencing sample was made of PBMCs or a T cell subset sorted from them (not recorded which). The chain couples TRBV5-1 to TRBJ2-1; D is unresolved. This sequence was found in a man aged 18 to 29 who had mild COVID-19 (a few samples of this study predate the infection). Cell type and time point are not known. CDR3 in DNA: TGCGCCAGCAGCTTGAGTACGGACAATGAGCAGTTCTTC. Its protein product is CASSLSTDNEQFF.